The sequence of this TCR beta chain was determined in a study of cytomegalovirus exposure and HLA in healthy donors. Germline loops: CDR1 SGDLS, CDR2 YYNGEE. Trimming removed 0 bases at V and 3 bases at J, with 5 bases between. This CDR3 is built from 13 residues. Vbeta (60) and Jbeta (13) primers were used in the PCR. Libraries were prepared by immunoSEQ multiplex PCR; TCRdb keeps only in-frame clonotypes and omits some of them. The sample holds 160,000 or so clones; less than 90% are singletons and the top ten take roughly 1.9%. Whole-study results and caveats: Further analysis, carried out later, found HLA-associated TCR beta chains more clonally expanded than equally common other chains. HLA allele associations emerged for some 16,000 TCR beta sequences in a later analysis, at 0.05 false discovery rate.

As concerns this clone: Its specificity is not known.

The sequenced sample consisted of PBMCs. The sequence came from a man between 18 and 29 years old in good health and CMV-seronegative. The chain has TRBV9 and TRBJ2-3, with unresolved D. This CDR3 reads CASSVGSTDTQYF. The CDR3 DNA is TGTGCCAGCAGCGTAGGGAGTACAGATACGCAGTATTTT.